This T cell receptor (beta chain) was retrieved from a study of regulatory T cells in long-lasting Graves disease (dated by TCRdb to the early 2020s). About the full investigation: Patients with newly diagnosed Graves' disease had been on antithyroid drugs for under 3 months. The study was conducted in China and was registered as a clinical trial. A total of around 35 samples underwent TCR sequencing: about 13 from persistent and roughly 20 from newly diagnosed Graves' disease patients. Peripheral blood TCR sequencing and RNA sequencing compared persistent Graves' disease patients with newly diagnosed Graves' disease patients.

Compared with germline, V lacks 4 bases and J lacks 4 bases; bases without a gene match: 10. As encoded in the germline V gene (reference sequence), CDR1 is LGHDT while CDR2 is YNNKEL. The CDR3 covers 16 residues, taking in both the cysteine and the phenylalanine. Of all the DNA, just the CDR3 is kept, 48 bases in frame from base 1. General study outcomes and caveats: More public clonotypes were shared among persistent patients (roughly 2,900) than among newly diagnosed patients (966). Sequencing and analysis were restricted to the TCR beta chain. Peripheral blood alone was examined, since thyroid tissue, which constituted the primary lesion, could not be accessed. Persistent Graves' disease patients showed lower TCR Shannon entropy and fewer highly expanded clones than newly diagnosed patients, suggesting clonal expansion. Persistent disease showed preferential use of TRBV28, TRBJ1-2 and TRBJ2-5, whereas newly diagnosed disease favored TRBV20-1 and TRBJ2-1. As a limitation, the authors acknowledged that the small sample size may reduce accuracy.

This clonotype was seen at least ten times. This receptor's antigen is unknown. No base quality values were provided; no much bigger clone lies one nucleotide off. Read against the paper, the sample's time point label means: newly diagnosed GD, antithyroid drugs for less than 3 months. For both TCR sequencing and RNA sequencing, RNA was extracted from PBMCs using TRIzol. The diagnosis of Graves' disease was made according to American Thyroid Association guidelines. The patients came from an endocrinology department in Xi'an, China. Each patient gave around 9 milliliters of peripheral blood, collected in an EDTA anticoagulant tube. Ficoll Paque Plus density gradient separation was used to isolate PBMCs, and no additional T cell sorting was done. An Agilent 2100 Bioanalyzer and agarose gel were used to check RNA quality, and a NanoDrop 2000 was used to measure RNA concentration. To prepare the library, multiplex PCR was applied. The instrument given in TCRdb is Illumina HiSeq 4000. iRepertoire HTBI primers and Arm-PCR amplification of CDR3 regions were used to construct TCR beta libraries. PCR products were gel purified before sequencing. In the authors' own workflow: Across samples, 60 to 80 TRBV and over 11 TRBJ segments were identified and used for gene usage analysis of CDR3 amino acid clonotypes. COPE and FqMerger were used to merge filtered high-quality paired reads into contigs. BLAST was used to align contigs to IMGT TRBV, TRBD and TRBJ reference genes, with CDR3 defined following IMGT. Clonotypes above 0.1% frequency were classified as highly expanded clones. Shannon entropy was used to measure repertoire diversity, and the Gini coefficient was used to measure V-J evenness. Public clonotypes were defined as clonotypes shared by more than one individual. Through fastp at Q25 and MiXCR, TCRdb rebuilt clones from the public reads, retaining in-frame beta chains. Identical CDR3 proteins give one entry, which carries the most common genes and DNA. V and J calls and clone size were set by TCRdb, not the authors. The sample table contains hundreds of thousands of distinct CDR3 sequences; only one count was recorded for around 13% of them. In total, the top ten clones hold around 9.3% of the sample.

The sample also formed part of further work on T cells in Graves' hyperthyroidism and ophthalmopathy. As the second paper documents: Stable Graves' hyperthyroidism was defined as the absence of progression to ophthalmopathy over 18 months of follow-up. The hyperthyroidism patients were between 18 and 65 years old and newly diagnosed, with a disease duration of less than 2 months. The study excluded patients with uncontrolled infections, other autoimmune diseases, pregnancy or lactation. Diagnoses were established on the basis of clinical symptoms, serum thyroxine and TRAb, thyroid ultrasound, and orbital computed tomography. For the first round of RT-PCR on the TCR CDR3, the HTBI primer set was used together with the Qiagen OneStep RT-PCR kit. Blood samples also contained most of the expanded thyroid clonotypes (frequency above 0.001), which suggests that blood repertoires may reflect thyroid immune responses. Ophthalmopathy was separated from stable hyperthyroidism by a 13 V-J signature model, with about 86% sensitivity and about 84% specificity obtained in cross-validation and 80%/75% obtained in testing. During validation, the model predicted progression to ophthalmopathy a median of approximately 6 months ahead of onset, with around 71% sensitivity and about 75% specificity. To identify TCR V-J signatures that set the groups apart, the researchers used a discovery cohort of 95 to 100 patients, made up of some 41 with Graves' ophthalmopathy and 57 with stable Graves' hyperthyroidism. An independent validation cohort of under 20 hyperthyroidism patients and 15 or so patients who later progressed to ophthalmopathy tested prospective prediction of ophthalmopathy. For training and testing, the 100 or so patients in the discovery cohort were randomly divided in a 7:3 ratio. The study also compared thyroid tissue and blood T-cell repertoires from several Graves' hyperthyroidism patients. Following sampling, methimazole starting at 30 mg daily was given to hyperthyroidism patients, and high-dose intravenous methylprednisolone was given to ophthalmopathy patients. Libraries were constructed in a second round of multiplex PCR, after which size selection and purification were performed. Libraries were sequenced paired-end with 100 bp reads on an Illumina HiSeq2000. SOAPnuke was used to process the raw data, removing reads that contained adapters or uncalled bases, had a mean Phred below 15, or lacked an exact match to the constant primer or identifier. High-quality paired reads were merged using COPE v1.2.5, and each unique nucleotide sequence was defined as a clonotype. MiTCR v1.1 was used to align clonotypes to the IMGT TRBV, TRBD and TRBJ reference segments. Analysis was restricted to V-J combinations with a frequency above 0.0001, which covered about 99% of repertoires. A TCS score was defined as the ratio of F50 (clonal expansion) to E x V (chaos), with BLOSUM62-based TCRdist applied between CDR3 peptides within each V-J. Welch's t-statistics and random forest reduced roughly 540 V-J features to roughly 13, which were used in a naive Bayes classifier (R e1071). No statistical method was used to fix the sample size in advance, and group allocation was not hidden from the investigators. The paper reports TCR Vbeta CDR3 sequencing of approximately 140 peripheral blood samples: approximately 41 ophthalmopathy, under 85 hyperthyroidism and approximately 17 progressor patients.

The chain links TRBV3-1 with TRBJ1-2, and 9 junction bases match TRBD1. The clonotype was recovered from a woman in her thirties with Graves disease. Donor details come from another sample of the same person, matched by shared clones. This specimen consisted of peripheral blood mononuclear cells (PBMCs), obtained at new diagnosis, from a patient treated with antithyroid drugs. At the DNA level, the sequence is TGTGCCAGCAGCCCCCTGGGGACAGGGTGGGCCTATGGCTACACCTTC. This translates into CASSPLGTGWAYGYTF.